One and the same sample provided the 28 T cell receptor beta chains below, sequenced in a study of response to subunit inactivated influenza vaccine. Each CDR3 protein gets one entry after TCRdb re-called the RT-PCR reads with MiXCR. The sample comprises about 300,000 distinct CDR3 sequences, 21% of which are singletons, and around 9.6% rests with the top ten. Sequences were derived from PBMCs from blood, sampled approximately 22 months after vaccination. These receptor sequences come from a man between 50 and 75 years old who received an inactivated influenza vaccine.

This clonotype was found many times. J is TRBJ2-1 and V is TRBV10-3; no clear D gene. Germline CDR1 is ENHRY and CDR2 is SYGVKD. The CDR3 is made up of 13 amino acids. V lost 0 bases, J lost 8 bases, and 8 bases lay in between. CDR3 in amino acids: CAISESSVDEQFF. The CDR3 DNA reads TGTGCCATCAGTGAGTCATCTGTGGATGAGCAGTTCTTC.

This clonotype was observed a handful of times. The gene calls are TRBV12-3 or TRBV12-4 and TRBJ1-2; D ambiguous. The CDR3 runs to 14 residues. V was pared by 4 bases and J by 2 bases, with 11 bases between. In DNA form, the CDR3 reads TGTGCCAGCAGTTCAGCAGGCGGAAACTATGGCTACACCTTC. Translated, it gives CASSSAGGNYGYTF.

The rearrangement joins TRBV20-1 to TRBJ1-1; D is unresolved. Looked up from germline, CDR1 is DFQATT and CDR2 is SNEGSKA (reference sequence). The CDR3 length is 15 residues. The V gene lost 2 bases and the J gene lost 3 bases, with 16 bases spanning the gap. In nucleotides, the CDR3 is TGCAGTGCTAGAAATCACCCTTCCCGTTACACTGAAGCTTTCTTT. Residues: CSARNHPSRYTEAFF.

This chain joins TRBV28 and TRBJ1-5, with D possibly TRBD1 on 6 matching bases. V lost 2 bases, J lost 7 bases, and 12 bases lay in between. Looked up from germline, CDR1 is MDHEN and CDR2 is SYDVKM. The CDR3 length is 14 residues. For the CDR3, the DNA is TGTGCCAGCAGTTTAGGGGGGCTGAGCCAGCCCCAGCATTTT. It specifies CASSLGGLSQPQHF. The complete variable domain, with remaining parts taken from reference TRBV28 and TRBJ1-5, reads DVKVTQSSRYLVKRTGEKVFLECVQDMDHENMFWYRQDPGLGLRLIYFSYDVKMKEKGDIPEGYSVSREKKERFSLILESASTNQTSMYLCASSLGGLSQPQHFGDGTRLSIL.

V gene TRBV7-8 combines with J gene TRBJ2-1, with 12 bases identical to TRBD2. Germline assignment: CDR1 SGHVS and CDR2 FQNEAQ. The V and J ends lost 6 bases and 7 bases, in that order; junction bases with no gene match: 10. This CDR3 is built from 16 residues. CDR3 bases: TGTGCCAGCAGGAGGGGTGGACTAGCGGGATCAAATGAGCAGTTCTTC. Translation: CASRRGGLAGSNEQFF.

In its sample, this clonotype was seen a few times. The chain is built from TRBV29-1 and TRBJ2-5; 8 bases match TRBD1. J gave up 4 bases and V 8 bases, and 9 bases lay outside the gene matches. The CDR3 has 13 residues. Germline assignment: CDR1 SQVTM and CDR2 ANQGSEA. The CDR3, as DNA: TGCAGCTTTTCCTTCAGGGGGCGAGAGACCCAGTACTTC. Encoded protein: CSFSFRGRETQYF.

The CDR3 sequence: CATSRVGTGGSNQPQHF. CDR3 nucleotide sequence: TGTGCCACCAGCAGAGTGGGGACAGGGGGGTCCAATCAGCCCCAGCATTTT. The chain joins TRBV15 to TRBJ1-5, with 11 positions matching TRBD1. This CDR3 is 17 amino acids long. J gave up 3 bases and V 1 base, and 5 bases lay outside the gene matches. Germline assignment: CDR1 LNHNV and CDR2 YYDKDF (reference sequence).

This clonotype was picked up a small number of times. V usage is TRBV2 and J usage is TRBJ1-4; maybe TRBD1 (5 bases). Trimming took 3 bases from V and 9 from J, leaving 11 bases between them. The germline V gene encodes CDR1 SNHLY and CDR2 FYNNEI. This CDR3 has 13 amino acids. DNA of the CDR3: TGTGCCAGCAGTGATGGGGGTTTTCAAAAACTGTTTTTT. Protein: CASSDGGFQKLFF.

This clonotype was recorded a few times. V is TRBV7-8 and J is TRBJ1-1, with D perhaps matching TRBD1 (5 bases). Trimming took 5 bases from V and 5 from J, leaving 15 bases between them. CDR1 and CDR2 (germline): SGHVS, FQNEAQ. The CDR3 spans 14 residues. CDR3 coding DNA: TGTGCCAGCAGCCCTGGGGGTAGCAGGACTGAAGCTTTCTTT. Translated, it gives CASSPGGSRTEAFF.

DNA of the CDR3: TGTGCCAGCAGCTTTGAGACTTACGAGCAGTACTTC. This sequence encodes CASSFETYEQYF. This sequence joins TRBV5-6 and TRBJ2-7; no definite D call. CDR3 size: 12 residues. Trimming cost V 2 bases and J 4 bases, with 7 bases left between them. From germline, CDR1 is SGHDT and CDR2 YYEEEE.

The table lists this clonotype with many counts. This CDR3 reads CAWSAGTGRNTIYF. The CDR3 coding sequence is TGTGCCTGGAGTGCCGGGACGGGTAGAAACACCATATATTTT. The chain is built from TRBV30 and TRBJ1-3; maybe TRBD1 (5 bases). The length of the CDR3 is 14 residues. Trimming removed 1 base from V and 5 bases from J, with 12 bases in between. Germline assignment: CDR1 GTSNPN and CDR2 SVGIG (reference sequence).

This chain connects TRBV20-1 to TRBJ2-6; D gene unclear. Germline V gene sequence: CDR1 DFQATT, CDR2 SNEGSKA (reference sequence). The CDR3 is 13 residues long. Trimming cost V 1 base and J 7 bases, with 8 bases left between them. CDR3 amino acids: CSARVGDANVLTF. Written as DNA, the CDR3 is TGCAGTGCTAGAGTAGGTGACGCCAACGTCCTGACTTTC.

This clonotype was found a few times. The V gene is TRBV18, the J gene TRBJ2-6; D unclear. In germline, CDR1 is KGHSH, CDR2 LQKENI. There are 15 residues in the CDR3. The germline V and J ends were trimmed by 6 bases and 0 bases, with 9 bases remaining between them. CDR3 sequence reads: CASSEPNSGANVLTF. CDR3 bases: TGTGCCAGCTCTGAACCGAACTCTGGGGCCAACGTCCTGACTTTC.

The CDR3 nucleotides read TGCAGTGCTACTTCAGGACAGGGAAATGGCTACACCTTC. This codes for CSATSGQGNGYTF. The chain employs TRBV20-1 and TRBJ1-2; 8 bases agree with TRBD1. Trimming removed 4 bases from V and 6 bases from J; junction bases left unmatched: 7. Germline CDR1 is DFQATT and CDR2 is SNEGSKA (reference sequence). CDR3 length equals 13 residues.

The rearrangement uses TRBV4-3 and TRBJ1-4; TRBD1 agrees at 7 bases. Trimming took 1 base from V and 4 from J; bases not matched to a gene: 9. CDR1 and CDR2 (germline): LGHNA, YSLEER. This CDR3 region has 17 residues. CDR3 nucleotide sequence: TGCGCCAGCAGCCAAGGAGGGACAGTAGCCGGTAATGAAAAACTGTTTTTT. Encoded protein: CASSQGGTVAGNEKLFF.

The chain employs TRBV6-1 and TRBJ1-6, with D perhaps matching TRBD1 (6 bases). This CDR3 spans 17 amino acids. Germline-derived CDR1 and CDR2 are MNHNS and SASEGT. V was shortened by 2 bases and J by 0 bases, with 11 bases between the two germline ends. As DNA, the CDR3 is TGTGCCAGCAGTGAAAGGAGGGGGAGCTCCTATAATTCACCCCTCCACTTT. This codes for CASSERRGSSYNSPLHF.

The chain combines TRBV12-3 or TRBV12-4 with TRBJ1-3, with no clear D. The CDR3 spans 16 residues. With 1 base removed from V and 4 bases from J, the gap between germline ends came to 14 bases. The CDR3 DNA sequence: TGTGCCAGCAGTTTAGTAGTTGGGGAACCCGGAAACACCATATATTTT. Its protein product is CASSLVVGEPGNTIYF.

This clonotype has more than one count but fewer than ten. This chain links TRBV6-2 or TRBV6-3 with TRBJ1-2; TRBD1 is a possible D gene (5 bases). Germline V gene sequence: CDR1 MNHEY, CDR2 SVGEGT. The CDR3 sequence is 15 residues long. V was shortened by 6 bases and J by 0 bases, with 14 bases between the two germline ends. The CDR3 region is CASRSDRLANYGYTF. CDR3 sequence (DNA): TGTGCCAGCAGATCCGACAGACTCGCTAACTATGGCTACACCTTC.

There are a few counts of this clonotype. The chain uses TRBV4-2 and TRBJ1-6; possible D gene TRBD1, 5 bases. This CDR3 region has 15 residues. Trimming cost V 0 bases and J 7 bases, with 10 bases left between them. CDR1 is LGHNA, CDR2 YNFKEQ, per germline. The CDR3 spells CASSQEPAGNSPLHF. CDR3 sequence (DNA): TGTGCCAGCAGCCAAGAACCTGCAGGGAATTCACCCCTCCACTTT.

The genes are TRBV20-1 and TRBJ2-5, with 7 bases fitting TRBD1. CDR1 and CDR2 from the germline V gene are DFQATT and SNEGSKA (reference sequence). This CDR3 region has 15 residues. Unmatched junction bases numbered 9, after V lost 1 base and J lost 4 bases. The CDR3 bases are TGCAGTGCTAGAGCCGGGACAGACGTCGGAGAGACCCAGTACTTC. This codes for CSARAGTDVGETQYF.

This clonotype was counted between two and nine times. The J gene is TRBJ1-1, the V gene TRBV9, with TRBD1 matching 8 bases. CDR3 size: 15 residues. Germline values: CDR1 SGDLS, CDR2 YYNGEE. Trimming at V came to 3 bases and at J to 0 bases, leaving 4 bases not matched to a gene. In DNA, the CDR3 is TGTGCCAGCAGCGGGGGACAGGACATGAACACTGAAGCTTTCTTT. It yields the protein CASSGGQDMNTEAFF.

The chain employs TRBV5-1 and TRBJ1-3; D is ambiguous. Deletions cut 4 bases from V and 4 bases from J, with 15 bases between. Germline CDR1 is SGHRS and CDR2 is YFSETQ. CDR3 length: 15 amino acids. Here the CDR3 DNA reads TGCGCCAGCAGCGCTGCGGGGATGGCCGGAAACACCATATATTTT. Amino acids: CASSAAGMAGNTIYF.

The chain couples TRBV20-1 to TRBJ2-1; no firm D call. The CDR3 runs 15 residues. From germline, CDR1 is DFQATT and CDR2 SNEGSKA (reference sequence). Trimming took 0 bases from V and 3 from J, leaving 12 bases between them. The CDR3 sequence: CSARDGWASYNEQFF. The DNA for the CDR3 is TGCAGTGCTAGAGATGGTTGGGCTAGCTACAATGAGCAGTTCTTC.

The rearrangement links TRBV7-8 to TRBJ2-7; TRBD1 aligns across 7 bases. Trimming removed 0 bases from V and 1 base from J; junction bases left unmatched: 3. The CDR3 totals 15 residues. Germline values: CDR1 SGHVS, CDR2 FQNEAQ. The CDR3 DNA is TGTGCCAGCAGCTTAGCAGGGACAGATTCCTACGAGCAGTACTTC. Residues: CASSLAGTDSYEQYF.

The sample holds a few counts of this clonotype. The chain has TRBV6-1 and TRBJ1-1, with D unresolved. Germline V gene lookup returns CDR1 MNHNS and CDR2 SASEGT. V was pared by 7 bases and J by 5 bases, with 14 bases between. The CDR3 totals 13 residues. The CDR3: CASTPGTNTEAFF. In DNA, the CDR3 is TGTGCCAGCACCCCCGGAACCAATACTGAAGCTTTCTTT.

The V call is TRBV19, the J call TRBJ2-1; D might be TRBD1 (6 bases). The V end was cut by 1 base, the J end by 1 base, with 8 bases between. CDR1 is LNHDA and CDR2 is SQIVND in the germline V gene (reference sequence). CDR3 length: 15 amino acids. In DNA form, the CDR3 reads TGTGCCAGTAGTATAGGACAGGTTTCCTACAATGAGCAGTTCTTC. It yields the protein CASSIGQVSYNEQFF.

DNA for the CDR3: TGCAGTGCTGCCGCCGACAGATTGGACGAGCAGTACTTC. Translation gives CSAAADRLDEQYF. The chain joins TRBV20-1 to TRBJ2-7; the D gene is possibly TRBD1 (5 bases). The CDR3 extends over 13 amino acids. Between the trimmed V and J ends, which lost 5 bases and 5 bases, there was a span of 16 bases. CDR1 is DFQATT, CDR2 SNEGSKA, per germline (reference sequence).

The sample holds a few counts of this clonotype. This chain uses TRBV20-1 with TRBJ1-5, with 7 bases matching TRBD1. Germline CDR1 reads DFQATT; CDR2 reads SNEGSKA (reference sequence). This CDR3 has 13 residues. V dropped 8 bases and J dropped 0; count of bases not matched to a gene: 4. CDR3 sequence: CSQGDSSNQPQHF. Here the CDR3 DNA reads TGCAGTCAGGGGGACAGTAGCAATCAGCCCCAGCATTTT.